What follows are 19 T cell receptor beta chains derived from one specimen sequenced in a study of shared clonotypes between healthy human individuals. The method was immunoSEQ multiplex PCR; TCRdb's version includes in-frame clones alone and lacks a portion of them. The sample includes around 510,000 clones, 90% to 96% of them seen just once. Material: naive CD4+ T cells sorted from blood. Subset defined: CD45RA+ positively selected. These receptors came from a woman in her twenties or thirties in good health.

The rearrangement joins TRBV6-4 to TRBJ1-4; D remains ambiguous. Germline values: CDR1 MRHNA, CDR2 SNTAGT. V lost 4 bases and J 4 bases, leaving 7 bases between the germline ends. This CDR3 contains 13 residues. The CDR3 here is CASSVQINEKLFF. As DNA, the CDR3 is TGTGCCAGCAGTGTCCAGATTAATGAAAAACTGTTTTTT.

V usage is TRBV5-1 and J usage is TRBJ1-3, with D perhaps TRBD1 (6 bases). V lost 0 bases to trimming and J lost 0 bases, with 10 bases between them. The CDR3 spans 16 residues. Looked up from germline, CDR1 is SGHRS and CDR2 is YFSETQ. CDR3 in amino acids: CASSLGQASSGNTIYF. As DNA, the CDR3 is TGCGCCAGCAGCTTGGGACAGGCGAGCTCTGGAAACACCATATATTTT. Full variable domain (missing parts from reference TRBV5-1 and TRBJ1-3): KAGVTQTPRYLIKTRGQQVTLSCSPISGHRSVSWYQQTPGQGLQFLFEYFSETQRNKGNFPGRFSGRQFSNSRSEMNVSTLELGDSALYLCASSLGQASSGNTIYFGEGSWLTVV.

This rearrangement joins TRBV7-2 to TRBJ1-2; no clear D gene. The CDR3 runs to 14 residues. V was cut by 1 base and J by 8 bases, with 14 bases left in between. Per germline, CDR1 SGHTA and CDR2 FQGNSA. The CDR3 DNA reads TGTGCCAGCAGCTTAGACGGCGGAGGACGGGGCTACACCTTC. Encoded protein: CASSLDGGGRGYTF.

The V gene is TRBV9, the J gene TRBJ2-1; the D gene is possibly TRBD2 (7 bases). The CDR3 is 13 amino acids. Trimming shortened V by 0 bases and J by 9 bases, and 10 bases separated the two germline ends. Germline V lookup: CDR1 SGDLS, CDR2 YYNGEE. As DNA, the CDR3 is TGTGCCAGCAGCGTAGTTGGGGGGGCTGAGCAGTTCTTC. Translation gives CASSVVGGAEQFF.

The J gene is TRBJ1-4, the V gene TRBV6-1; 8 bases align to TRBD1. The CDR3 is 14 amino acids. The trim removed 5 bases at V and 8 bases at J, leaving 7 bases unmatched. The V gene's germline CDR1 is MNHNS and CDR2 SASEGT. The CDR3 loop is CASSSGGAGEKLFF. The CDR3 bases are TGTGCCAGCAGTTCAGGGGGCGCAGGGGAAAAACTGTTTTTT.

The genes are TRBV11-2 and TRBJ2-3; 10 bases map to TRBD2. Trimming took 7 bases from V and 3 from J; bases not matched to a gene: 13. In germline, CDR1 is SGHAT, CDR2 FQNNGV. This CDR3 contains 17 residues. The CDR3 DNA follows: TGTGCCAGCAAAAAGTCACCCGGGACTAGCGTAACAGATACGCAGTATTTT. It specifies CASKKSPGTSVTDTQYF.

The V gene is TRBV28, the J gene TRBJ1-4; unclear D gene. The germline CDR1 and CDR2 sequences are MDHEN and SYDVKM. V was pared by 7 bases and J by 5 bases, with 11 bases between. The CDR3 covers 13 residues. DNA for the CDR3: TGTGCCAGCACCAGGAGGAGGAATGAAAAACTGTTTTTT. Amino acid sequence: CASTRRRNEKLFF. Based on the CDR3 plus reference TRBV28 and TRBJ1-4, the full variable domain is DVKVTQSSRYLVKRTGEKVFLECVQDMDHENMFWYRQDPGLGLRLIYFSYDVKMKEKGDIPEGYSVSREKKERFSLILESASTNQTSMYLCASTRRRNEKLFFGSGTQLSVL.

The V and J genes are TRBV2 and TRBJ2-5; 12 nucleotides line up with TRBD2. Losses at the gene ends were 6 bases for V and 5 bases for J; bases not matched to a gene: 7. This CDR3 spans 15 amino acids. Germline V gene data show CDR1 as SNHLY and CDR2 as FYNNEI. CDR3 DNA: TGTGCCAGCAGGACCCTAGCGGGAGGGCGGGAGACCCAGTACTTC. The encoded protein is CASRTLAGGRETQYF.

CDR3 amino acids: CASSYSQTWRNSPLHF. The CDR3 DNA reads as TGTGCCAGCAGTTACTCTCAGACCTGGAGGAATTCACCCCTCCACTTT. The gene calls are TRBV6-5 and TRBJ1-6; D unresolved. Germline assignment: CDR1 MNHEY and CDR2 SVGAGI. The V end was cut by 0 bases, the J end by 7 bases, with 13 bases between. The CDR3 spans 16 residues.

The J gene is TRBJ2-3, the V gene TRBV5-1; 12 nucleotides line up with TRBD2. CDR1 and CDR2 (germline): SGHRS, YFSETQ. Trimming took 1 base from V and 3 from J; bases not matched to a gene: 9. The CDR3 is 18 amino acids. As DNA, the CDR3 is TGCGCCAGCAGCTTGCGGCTAGCGGGAGGGCCGAGTACAGATACGCAGTATTTT. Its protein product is CASSLRLAGGPSTDTQYF.

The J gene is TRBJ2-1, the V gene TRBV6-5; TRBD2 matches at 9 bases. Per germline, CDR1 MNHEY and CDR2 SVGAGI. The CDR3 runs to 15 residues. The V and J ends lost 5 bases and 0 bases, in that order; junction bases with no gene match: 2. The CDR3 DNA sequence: TGTGCCAGCAGTCTAGCGGGGCGCTCCTACAATGAGCAGTTCTTC. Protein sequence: CASSLAGRSYNEQFF.

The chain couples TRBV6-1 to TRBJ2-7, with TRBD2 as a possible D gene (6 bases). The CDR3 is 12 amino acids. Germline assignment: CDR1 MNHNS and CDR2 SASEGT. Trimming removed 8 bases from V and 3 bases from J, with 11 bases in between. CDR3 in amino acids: CASGPSDYEQYF. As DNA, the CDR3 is TGTGCCAGCGGACCTAGCGACTACGAGCAGTACTTC.

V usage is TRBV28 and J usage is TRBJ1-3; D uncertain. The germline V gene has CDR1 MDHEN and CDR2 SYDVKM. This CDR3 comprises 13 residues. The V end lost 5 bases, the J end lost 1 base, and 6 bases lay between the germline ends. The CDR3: CASSIASGNTIYF. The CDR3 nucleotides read TGTGCCAGCAGTATAGCTTCTGGAAACACCATATATTTT.

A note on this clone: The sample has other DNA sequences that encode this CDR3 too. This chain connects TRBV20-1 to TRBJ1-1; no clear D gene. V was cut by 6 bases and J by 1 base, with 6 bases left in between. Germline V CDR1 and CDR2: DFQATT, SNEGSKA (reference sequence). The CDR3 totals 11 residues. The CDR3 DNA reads TGCAGTGCGCCCAGGAACACTGAAGCTTTCTTT. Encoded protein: CSAPRNTEAFF.

In DNA form, the CDR3 reads TGTGCCAGCAGCTCGACAGGTTCTCGCCCAAACAATGAGCAGTTCTTC. It encodes CASSSTGSRPNNEQFF. The chain recombines TRBV11-2 with TRBJ2-1; TRBD1 is a possible D gene (6 bases). CDR1 SGHAT and CDR2 FQNNGV come from the germline V gene. Trimming left V 4 bases short and J 5 bases short, with 18 bases between. The CDR3 totals 16 residues. The entire variable domain, with the rest obtained from reference TRBV11-2 and TRBJ2-1, is as follows: EAGVAQSPRYKIIEKRQSVAFWCNPISGHATLYWYQQILGQGPKLLIQFQNNGVVDDSQLPKDRFSAERLKGVDSTLKIQPAKLEDSAVYLCASSSTGSRPNNEQFFGPGTRLTVL.

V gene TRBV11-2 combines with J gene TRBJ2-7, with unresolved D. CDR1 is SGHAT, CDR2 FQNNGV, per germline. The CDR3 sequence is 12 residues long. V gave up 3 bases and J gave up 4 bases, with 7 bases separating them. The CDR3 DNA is TGTGCCAGCAGCTTGTCCCAGTACGAGCAGTACTTC. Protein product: CASSLSQYEQYF. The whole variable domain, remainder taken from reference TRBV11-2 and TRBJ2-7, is EAGVAQSPRYKIIEKRQSVAFWCNPISGHATLYWYQQILGQGPKLLIQFQNNGVVDDSQLPKDRFSAERLKGVDSTLKIQPAKLEDSAVYLCASSLSQYEQYFGPGTRLTVT.

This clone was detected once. CDR3 protein: CASSKSRQGLNEKLFF. The CDR3 DNA reads as TGTGCCAGTAGTAAATCCAGACAGGGATTGAATGAAAAACTGTTTTTT. The J gene is TRBJ1-4, the V gene TRBV19, with 7 positions matching TRBD1. Germline V gene sequence: CDR1 LNHDA, CDR2 SQIVND (reference sequence). The CDR3 runs to 16 residues. V dropped 4 bases and J dropped 5; count of bases not matched to a gene: 10.

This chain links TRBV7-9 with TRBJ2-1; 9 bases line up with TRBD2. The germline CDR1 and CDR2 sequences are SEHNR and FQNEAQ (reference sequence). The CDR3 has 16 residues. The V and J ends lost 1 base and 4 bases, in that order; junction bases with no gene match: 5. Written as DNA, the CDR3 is TGTGCCAGCAGCTTAGAAGGACTAGCGAGTTACAATGAGCAGTTCTTC. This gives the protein CASSLEGLASYNEQFF.

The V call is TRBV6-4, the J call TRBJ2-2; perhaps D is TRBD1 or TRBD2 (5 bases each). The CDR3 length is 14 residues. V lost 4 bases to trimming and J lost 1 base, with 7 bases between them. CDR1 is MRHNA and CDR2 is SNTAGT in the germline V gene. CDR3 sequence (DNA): TGTGCCAGCAGTGGGGACCTGAACACCGGGGAGCTGTTTTTT. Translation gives CASSGDLNTGELFF.